These 31 T cell receptor beta chains were all obtained from the same sample, sequenced in a study of technical replicates of blood from a handful of donors. Method: immunoSEQ multiplex PCR; TCRdb's copy keeps in-frame clones and lacks some. Of 12,000 or so clones in the sample, 80% to 90% were seen once. Sample: PBMCs. These receptor sequences come from a human donor in good health.

This chain joins TRBV7-2 and TRBJ2-4; a possible D gene is TRBD1 (7 bases). This CDR3 contains 16 residues. Trimming took off 2 bases at V and 7 bases at J, with 18 bases between the two ends. Germline loops: CDR1 SGHTA, CDR2 FQGNSA. The CDR3 region has the DNA TGTGCCAGCAGCTTATTGGGAGGAGGGGGCACGAACATTCAGTACTTC. This encodes CASSLLGGGGTNIQYF.

The rearrangement uses TRBV5-6 and TRBJ2-5; D uncertain. Germline CDR1 reads SGHDT; CDR2 reads YYEEEE. Trimming removed 2 bases at V and 4 bases at J, with 6 bases between. The CDR3 runs 12 residues. CDR3: CASSFHGETQYF. The CDR3 nucleotides read TGTGCCAGCAGCTTCCACGGAGAGACCCAGTACTTC.

The rearrangement uses TRBV2 and TRBJ2-3; 8 nucleotides match TRBD2. The CDR3 covers 13 residues. Losses at the gene ends were 7 bases for V and 5 bases for J; bases not matched to a gene: 5. Germline values: CDR1 SNHLY, CDR2 FYNNEI. CDR3 coding DNA: TGTGCCAGCATAGCGGGAATGAAAGATACGCAGTATTTT. It codes for CASIAGMKDTQYF.

The chain has TRBV30 and TRBJ2-7; the D is unclear. This CDR3 region has 12 residues. Germline assignment: CDR1 GTSNPN and CDR2 SVGIG (reference sequence). Trimming stripped 8 bases from V and 4 bases from J, with 15 bases between. The CDR3 region has the DNA TGTGCCGTAAGTCAAAGCCCTTACGAGCAGTACTTC. This encodes CAVSQSPYEQYF. The full variable domain, rest sourced from reference TRBV30 and TRBJ2-7, is SQTIHQWPATLVQPVGSPLSLECTVEGTSNPNLYWYRQAAGRGLQLLFYSVGIGQISSEVPQNLSASRPQDRQFILSSKKLLLSDSGFYLCAVSQSPYEQYFGPGTRLTVT.

V is TRBV7-6 and J is TRBJ2-1, with a possible D match to TRBD2 (5 bases). The CDR3 is made up of 14 amino acids. Germline V lookup: CDR1 SGHVS, CDR2 FNYEAQ. The germline V and J ends were trimmed by 7 bases and 8 bases, with 18 bases remaining between them. The CDR3 region has the DNA TGTGCCAGCACCCCCGATTCCGCGGGCTATGAGCAGTTCTTC. Translated, it gives CASTPDSAGYEQFF.

J is TRBJ1-4 and V is TRBV28; 9 nucleotides align to TRBD1. Germline V gives CDR1 MDHEN, CDR2 SYDVKM. The CDR3 length is 15 residues. Trimming removed 3 bases from V and 8 bases from J; junction bases left unmatched: 7. The CDR3 DNA follows: TGTGCCAGCAGTTTCCAAACTGGACAGGGGGAAAAACTGTTTTTT. This gives the protein CASSFQTGQGEKLFF.

This clone has more than one count but fewer than ten. The J gene is TRBJ2-7, the V gene TRBV2, with D possibly being TRBD2 (6 bases). V dropped 2 bases and J dropped 3 bases, with 14 bases sitting between them. The CDR3 consists of 15 residues. CDR1 SNHLY and CDR2 FYNNEI come from the germline V gene. In DNA form, the CDR3 reads TGTGCCAGCAGTGAACGGGGGACTTCTGACTACGAGCAGTACTTC. Its translation: CASSERGTSDYEQYF. Full variable domain (outside the CDR3, taken from reference TRBV2 and TRBJ2-7): EPEVTQTPSHQVTQMGQEVILRCVPISNHLYFYWYRQILGQKVEFLVSFYNNEISEKSEIFDDQFSVERPDGSNFTLKIRSTKLEDSAMYFCASSERGTSDYEQYFGPGTRLTVT.

The rearrangement uses TRBV19 and TRBJ2-2; perhaps TRBD2 as D (6 bases). The V gene's germline CDR1 is LNHDA and CDR2 SQIVND (reference sequence). The CDR3 runs to 16 residues. Deletions cut 6 bases from V and 4 bases from J, with 18 bases between. The CDR3 here is CASSPEGKRGTGELFF. Written as DNA, the CDR3 is TGTGCCAGTAGCCCGGAGGGGAAACGCGGCACCGGGGAGCTGTTTTTT.

The chain has TRBV5-1 and TRBJ1-1; TRBD1 is a possible D gene (5 bases). The CDR3 has 12 residues. V was shortened by 0 bases and J by 7 bases, with 7 bases between the two germline ends. Germline CDR1 and CDR2: SGHRS and YFSETQ. Here the CDR3 DNA reads TGCGCCAGCAGCTTGGGGCAGGGTGAAGCTTTCTTT. Amino acid sequence: CASSLGQGEAFF.

The chain links TRBV13 to TRBJ2-7, with D tentatively TRBD2 (6 bases). The V end was cut by 4 bases, the J end by 0 bases, with 10 bases between. Germline CDR1 is PRHDT and CDR2 is FYEKMQ (reference sequence). The CDR3 length is 14 residues. The chain's CDR3 is CASSWRDFSYEQYF. The DNA for the CDR3 is TGTGCCAGCAGCTGGAGGGACTTCTCCTACGAGCAGTACTTC.

This chain links TRBV19 with TRBJ2-6; maybe TRBD1 (5 bases). Germline CDR1 and CDR2: LNHDA and SQIVND (reference sequence). This CDR3 is built from 14 residues. Deletions cut 10 bases from V and 1 base from J, with 11 bases between. The CDR3 spells CATKQGSGANVLTF. DNA for the CDR3: TGTGCCACTAAGCAGGGTTCTGGGGCCAACGTCCTGACTTTC.

This chain joins TRBV30 and TRBJ2-5, with 11 positions matching TRBD2. CDR3 length: 12 residues. Germline values: CDR1 GTSNPN, CDR2 SVGIG (reference sequence). Trimming took 7 bases from V and 5 from J; bases not matched to a gene: 3. As DNA, the CDR3 is TGTGCCTATAGCGGGAGGGCGGAGACCCAGTACTTC. It translates to CAYSGRAETQYF.

This clone was seen only once. V gene TRBV9 combines with J gene TRBJ2-1; 10 bases map to TRBD2. The CDR3 spans 16 residues. J gave up 5 bases and V 0 bases, and 5 bases lay outside the gene matches. CDR1 SGDLS and CDR2 YYNGEE come from the germline V gene. Here the CDR3 reads CASSVDGLAVNNEQFF. The CDR3 bases are TGTGCCAGCAGCGTAGACGGACTAGCGGTTAACAATGAGCAGTTCTTC.

The chain links TRBV5-8 to TRBJ1-2; 8 bases line up with TRBD1. The CDR3 contains 16 residues. J lost 0 bases, V lost 3 bases, and 7 bases had no gene match. Germline V gene data show CDR1 as SGHTS and CDR2 as YDEGEE. The CDR3: CASSSWTGRTNYGYTF. The CDR3 coding sequence is TGTGCCAGCAGCTCATGGACAGGGAGGACTAACTATGGCTACACCTTC.

This rearrangement joins TRBV30 to TRBJ2-3; 11 bases match TRBD2. With 6 bases clipped from V and 4 bases from J, the junction kept 6 bases outside the gene matches. This CDR3 has 14 residues. Germline values: CDR1 GTSNPN, CDR2 SVGIG (reference sequence). CDR3 DNA sequence: TGTGCCTGTTCTCCGGGACTAGCGGCAGATACGCAGTATTTT. Its translation: CACSPGLAADTQYF.

V usage is TRBV19 and J usage is TRBJ2-7; 7 positions match TRBD1. Germline CDR1 is LNHDA and CDR2 is SQIVND (reference sequence). The CDR3 length is 13 residues. Germline trimming cut 5 bases from V and 9 bases from J; bases unmatched to any gene: 10. CDR3 in amino acids: CASSPDRDVVQYF. The CDR3 nucleotides are TGTGCCAGTAGTCCTGACAGGGATGTAGTGCAGTACTTC.

This clone has only one observation. The V and J genes are TRBV2 and TRBJ2-1; possibly TRBD2 for D (6 bases). Germline V gene lookup returns CDR1 SNHLY and CDR2 FYNNEI. This CDR3 spans 13 amino acids. Trimming stripped 6 bases from V and 0 bases from J, with 6 bases between. The CDR3 region is CASRDYSYNEQFF. The DNA of the CDR3 is TGTGCCAGCAGGGACTACTCCTACAATGAGCAGTTCTTC.

The chain couples TRBV19 to TRBJ2-1, with D perhaps matching TRBD1 (6 bases). Germline V gene lookup returns CDR1 LNHDA and CDR2 SQIVND (reference sequence). This CDR3 is 15 amino acids long. Trimming removed 3 bases from V and 10 bases from J, with 19 bases in between. The CDR3 nucleotides are TGTGCCAGTAGTATGTCCAAGCAGGGGTTATCGGAGCAGTTCTTC. Translated: CASSMSKQGLSEQFF.

The chain employs TRBV10-3 and TRBJ2-1; 8 bases are a match to TRBD1. The germline V gene encodes CDR1 ENHRY and CDR2 SYGVKD. The CDR3 is 15 residues long. The trim removed 3 bases at V and 5 bases at J, leaving 6 bases unmatched. This chain's CDR3 is CAISETGQVHNEQFF. In DNA, the CDR3 is TGTGCCATCAGTGAAACGGGACAGGTTCACAATGAGCAGTTCTTC.

V is TRBV10-2 and J is TRBJ2-1; no clear D gene. V gave up 8 bases and J gave up 1 base, with 18 bases separating them. Germline CDR1 WSHSY, CDR2 SAAADI. This CDR3 is 16 amino acids long. The CDR3 DNA follows: TGCGCCAGCGGTCCCGGTTCTGCCCCATCCTACAATGAGCAGTTCTTC. Amino acid sequence: CASGPGSAPSYNEQFF.

This sequence joins TRBV10-3 and TRBJ1-1; a weak D match, TRBD1 (5 bases). The CDR3 has 13 amino acids. V shed 10 bases and J shed 3 bases, with 15 bases lying between them. Germline CDR1 is ENHRY and CDR2 is SYGVKD. The CDR3, as DNA: TGTGCCACTCGACAGACAAGGGACACTGAAGCTTTCTTT. It translates to CATRQTRDTEAFF.

This sequence joins TRBV5-1 and TRBJ2-7; D perhaps matches TRBD1 (6 bases). Germline CDR1 reads SGHRS; CDR2 reads YFSETQ. Trimming shortened V by 2 bases and J by 6 bases, and 15 bases separated the two germline ends. This CDR3 has 14 residues. The CDR3 nucleotides read TGCGCCAGCAGCTTCGCAGGGGAGTTTTCCGAGCAGTACTTC. This encodes CASSFAGEFSEQYF.

This clone has a single count. The genes are TRBV6-6 and TRBJ2-7; weak D call: TRBD2 (6 bases). From germline, CDR1 is MNHNY and CDR2 SVGAGI (reference sequence). The CDR3 runs 15 residues. Trimming removed 4 bases at V and 1 base at J, with 14 bases between. For the CDR3, the DNA is TGTGCCAGCAGTTCCTTAACGGGAGTGTCCTACGAGCAGTACTTC. Translation gives CASSSLTGVSYEQYF.

The J gene is TRBJ2-1, the V gene TRBV18; 12 nucleotides align to TRBD2. The germline V gene has CDR1 KGHSH and CDR2 LQKENI. With 3 bases clipped from V and 0 bases from J, the junction kept 12 bases outside the gene matches. There are 20 residues in the CDR3. The CDR3 here is CASSPLTSGRGRGSYNEQFF. DNA for the CDR3: TGTGCCAGCTCACCCTTGACTAGCGGGAGAGGACGGGGCTCCTACAATGAGCAGTTCTTC.

The V call is TRBV10-3, the J call TRBJ1-5; weak D call: TRBD1 (5 bases). This CDR3 is 13 amino acids long. The germline CDR1 and CDR2 sequences are ENHRY and SYGVKD. Trimming removed 4 bases at V and 1 base at J, with 5 bases between. The CDR3 protein is CAISGGSNQPQHF. CDR3 DNA sequence: TGTGCCATCAGTGGGGGCAGCAATCAGCCCCAGCATTTT.

The V call is TRBV18, the J call TRBJ2-5; D is perhaps TRBD1 (6 bases). Germline values: CDR1 KGHSH, CDR2 LQKENI. V lost 3 bases and J 2 bases, leaving 10 bases between the germline ends. This CDR3 is 14 amino acids long. The CDR3 loop reads CASSPTGQQETQYF. DNA of the CDR3: TGTGCCAGCTCACCGACAGGCCAACAAGAGACCCAGTACTTC.

The J gene is TRBJ1-5, the V gene TRBV14; D ambiguous. V lost 0 bases to trimming and J lost 3 bases, with 18 bases between them. Germline V gene sequence: CDR1 SGHDN, CDR2 FVKESK. The CDR3 spans 18 residues. CDR3 amino acids: CASSQEGRRDINNQPQHF. In DNA form, the CDR3 reads TGTGCCAGCAGCCAAGAGGGAAGGAGGGATATTAACAATCAGCCCCAGCATTTT. The full variable domain, in which reference TRBV14 and TRBJ1-5 provide the parts outside the CDR3, is EAGVTQFPSHSVIEKGQTVTLRCDPISGHDNLYWYRRVMGKEIKFLLHFVKESKQDESGMPNNRFLAERTGGTYSTLKVQPAELEDSGVYFCASSQEGRRDINNQPQHFGDGTRLSIL.

The V call is TRBV18, the J call TRBJ1-2; 8 bases line up with TRBD1. The germline V gene has CDR1 KGHSH and CDR2 LQKENI. CDR3 length: 13 residues. J was trimmed by 3 bases and V by 6 bases; bases with no gene match: 3. CDR3 sequence (DNA): TGTGCCAGCTCCCAGGACAGGGACTATGGCTACACCTTC. This translates into CASSQDRDYGYTF. The full variable domain, its missing parts supplied by reference TRBV18 and TRBJ1-2, is NAGVMQNPRHLVRRRGQEARLRCSPMKGHSHVYWYRQLPEEGLKFMVYLQKENIIDESGMPKERFSAEFPKEGPSILRIQQVVRGDSAAYFCASSQDRDYGYTFGSGTRLTVV.

This clone was counted between two and nine times. This chain connects TRBV7-9 to TRBJ1-5; possible D gene TRBD1, 6 bases. Germline CDR1 and CDR2: SEHNR and FQNEAQ (reference sequence). The CDR3 covers 16 residues. Trimming took 4 bases from V and 2 from J, leaving 15 bases between them. Here the CDR3 DNA reads TGTGCCAGCAGCTCAGGGGCCCTAGGGGGCAATCAGCCCCAGCATTTT. It encodes CASSSGALGGNQPQHF.

The J gene is TRBJ2-2, the V gene TRBV29-1; maybe TRBD1 (6 bases). This CDR3 region has 16 residues. Trimming took off 4 bases at V and 6 bases at J, with 21 bases between the two ends. The germline V gene has CDR1 SQVTM and CDR2 ANQGSEA. The CDR3 DNA follows: TGCAGCGTTGGCCCGCCTGGGACAAGAGTGGCCGGGGAGCTGTTTTTT. Translated, it gives CSVGPPGTRVAGELFF.

This sequence joins TRBV25-1 and TRBJ2-5; 7 bases match TRBD1. The germline V gene encodes CDR1 MGHDK and CDR2 SYGVNS. This CDR3 comprises 17 residues. J gave up 5 bases and V 6 bases, and 18 bases lay outside the gene matches. CDR3 sequence: CASSEIYRAGGFETQYF. Here the CDR3 DNA reads TGTGCCAGCAGCGAGATCTATCGGGCAGGGGGTTTTGAGACCCAGTACTTC.